Sequencing of this T cell receptor (beta chain) was carried out in a study of cytomegalovirus exposure and HLA in healthy donors. The repertoire was sequenced with immunoSEQ multiplex PCR; TCRdb's copy has only in-frame clones and lacks some. This sample yields 150,000 to 200,000 clones, of which roughly nine tenths are seen a single time; more than 5.5% belongs to the top ten. General study results and limits: Cytomegalovirus-associated TCR beta chains were listed, numbering approximately 150.

Comments on this clone: Antigen unknown.

Per the germline V gene, CDR1 is MGHRA and CDR2 is YSYEKL. The J segment lost 9 bases and the V segment lost 3 bases, leaving 4 bases of the junction unmatched. This CDR3 is 15 amino acids long. The rearrangement uses TRBV4-1 and TRBJ2-1; 14 nucleotides match TRBD2. This receptor was obtained from a man aged 25-45 years in good health and CMV-seropositive. The sequencing sample was made of PBMCs. CDR3 amino acids: CASSHGTSGSTEQFF. CDR3 DNA sequence: TGCGCCAGCAGCCATGGGACTAGCGGGAGCACTGAGCAGTTCTTC.